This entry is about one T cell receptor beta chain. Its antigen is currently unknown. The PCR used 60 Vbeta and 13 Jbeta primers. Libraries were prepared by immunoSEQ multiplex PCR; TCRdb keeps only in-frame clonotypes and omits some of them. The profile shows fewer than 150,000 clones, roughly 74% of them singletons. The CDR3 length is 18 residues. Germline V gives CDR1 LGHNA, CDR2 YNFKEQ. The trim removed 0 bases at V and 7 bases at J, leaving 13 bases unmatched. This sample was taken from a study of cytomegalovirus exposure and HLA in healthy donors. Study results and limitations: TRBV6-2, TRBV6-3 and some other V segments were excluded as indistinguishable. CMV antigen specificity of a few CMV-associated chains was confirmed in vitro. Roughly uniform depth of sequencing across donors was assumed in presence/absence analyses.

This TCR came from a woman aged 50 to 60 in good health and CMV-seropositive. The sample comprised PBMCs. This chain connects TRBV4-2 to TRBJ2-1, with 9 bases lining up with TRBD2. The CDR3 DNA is TGTGCCAGCAGCCAAGATTTAAGTATTAGCGGGGGTGGGAATGAGCAGTTCTTC. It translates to CASSQDLSISGGGNEQFF.